The 5 T cell receptor beta chains given below trace back to one sample, sequenced in a study of blood T cells in healthy people across ages. The use of a sample-barcoded 5' primer and a J-beta primer mix characterized a second PCR of roughly 6 to 11 cycles. TCRdb called the 5' RACE reads again in MiXCR, with one record for every CDR3 protein. Of about 1 million distinct CDR3 sequences detected, roughly 24% appear once; the ten largest clones hold around 0.7%. These data were likewise used in another study, on T cells of mothers and their children.

Sample: blood. These receptors all stem from a girl between 2 and 10 years old in good health.

The rearrangement uses TRBV9 and TRBJ2-7, with TRBD1 identical over 8 bases. The CDR3 has 13 amino acids. The J segment lost 5 bases and the V segment lost 3 bases, leaving 4 bases of the junction unmatched. Germline values: CDR1 SGDLS, CDR2 YYNGEE. The chain's CDR3 is CASSGTGFDEQYF. The CDR3 nucleotides are TGTGCCAGCAGCGGGACAGGGTTCGACGAGCAGTACTTC.

The V call is TRBV20-1, the J call TRBJ1-2; D perhaps matches TRBD1 (5 bases). Trimming cost V 6 bases and J 2 bases, with 13 bases left between them. Germline-derived CDR1 and CDR2 are DFQATT and SNEGSKA (reference sequence). CDR3 size: 13 residues. The CDR3, as DNA: TGCAGTGCACAAGGACAAATAAACTATGGCTACACCTTC. This sequence encodes CSAQGQINYGYTF.

The V and J genes are TRBV12-3 or TRBV12-4 and TRBJ2-7; D tentatively reads TRBD1 or TRBD2 (5 bases each). The CDR3 contains 14 residues. V lost 6 bases, J lost 1 base, and 13 bases lay in between. Here the CDR3 DNA reads TGTGCCAGCAGCCATGGGGACCTATCCTACGAGCAGTACTTC. The encoded protein is CASSHGDLSYEQYF.

The chain employs TRBV28 and TRBJ2-5, with D unclear. This CDR3 spans 14 amino acids. V was trimmed by 6 bases and J by 1 base, leaving 12 bases between them. CDR1 and CDR2 from the germline V gene are MDHEN and SYDVKM. CDR3 nucleotides: TGTGCCAGCAGGGTAGCTTTTAGCCAAGAGACCCAGTACTTC. Its translation: CASRVAFSQETQYF.

The chain carries TRBV7-3 and TRBJ2-1; 8 nucleotides match TRBD1. CDR1 and CDR2 (germline): SGHTA, FQGTGA. Losses at the gene ends were 2 bases for V and 6 bases for J; bases not matched to a gene: 6. The CDR3 length is 15 residues. The chain's CDR3 is CASSLPGTGSNEQFF. In DNA form, the CDR3 reads TGTGCCAGCAGCTTACCCGGGACAGGTAGCAATGAGCAGTTCTTC.